This T cell receptor beta chain was recorded in a study of cytomegalovirus exposure and HLA in healthy donors. CDR3 size: 16 residues. Germline CDR1 SGHNT, CDR2 YYREEE (reference sequence). With 2 bases clipped from V and 2 bases from J, the junction kept 7 bases outside the gene matches. The PCR made use of 60 Vbeta and 13 Jbeta primers. Clones were read by immunoSEQ multiplex PCR, and TCRdb kept only the in-frame ones, dropping some. The table records approximately 56,000 clones, around three quarters of them present only once. The clonotype comes from a woman aged 50 to 60 in good health and CMV-seropositive. The material sequenced was PBMCs. The rearrangement joins TRBV5-4 to TRBJ2-5, with 9 bases lining up with TRBD2. The CDR3 DNA reads as TGTGCCAGCAGCTTTGGCGGGACTAGCATGCAAGAGACCCAGTACTTC. This gives the protein CASSFGGTSMQETQYF.